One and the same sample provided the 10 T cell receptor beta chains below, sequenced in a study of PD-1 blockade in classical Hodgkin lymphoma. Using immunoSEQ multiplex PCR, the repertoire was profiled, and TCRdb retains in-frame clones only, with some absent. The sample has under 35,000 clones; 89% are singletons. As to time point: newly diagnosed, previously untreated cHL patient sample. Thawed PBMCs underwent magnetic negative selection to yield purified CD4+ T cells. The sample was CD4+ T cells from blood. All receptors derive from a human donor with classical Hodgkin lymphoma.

CDR3 DNA: TGTGCCAGCAGTTTCGGGGACAGGGGATCCTACGAGCAGTACTTC. Protein sequence: CASSFGDRGSYEQYF. The V and J genes are TRBV28 and TRBJ2-7; 10 bases line up with TRBD1. The germline gives CDR1 MDHEN, CDR2 SYDVKM. The CDR3 is made up of 15 amino acids. V lost 3 bases, J lost 1 base, and 3 bases stayed unmatched.

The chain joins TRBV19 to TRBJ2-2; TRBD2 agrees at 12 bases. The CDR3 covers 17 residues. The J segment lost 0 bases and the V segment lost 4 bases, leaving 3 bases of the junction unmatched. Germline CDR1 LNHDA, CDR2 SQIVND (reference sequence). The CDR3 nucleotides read TGTGCCAGTAGTAAGCTAGCGGGAGGGCCGAACACCGGGGAGCTGTTTTTT. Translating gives CASSKLAGGPNTGELFF.

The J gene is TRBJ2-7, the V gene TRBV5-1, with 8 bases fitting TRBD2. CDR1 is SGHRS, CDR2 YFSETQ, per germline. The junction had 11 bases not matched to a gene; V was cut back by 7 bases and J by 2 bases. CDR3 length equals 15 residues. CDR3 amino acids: CASQSGSKPPYEQYF. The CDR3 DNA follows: TGCGCCAGCCAAAGCGGGAGCAAACCACCCTACGAGCAGTACTTC. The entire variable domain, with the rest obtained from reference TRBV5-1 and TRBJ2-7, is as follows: KAGVTQTPRYLIKTRGQQVTLSCSPISGHRSVSWYQQTPGQGLQFLFEYFSETQRNKGNFPGRFSGRQFSNSRSEMNVSTLELGDSALYLCASQSGSKPPYEQYFGPGTRLTVT.

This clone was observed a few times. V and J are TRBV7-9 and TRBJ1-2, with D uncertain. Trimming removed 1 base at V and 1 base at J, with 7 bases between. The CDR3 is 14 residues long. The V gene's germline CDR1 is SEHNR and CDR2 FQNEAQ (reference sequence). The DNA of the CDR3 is TGTGCCAGCAGCTTAGTTGACGTTAACTATGGCTACACCTTC. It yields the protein CASSLVDVNYGYTF.

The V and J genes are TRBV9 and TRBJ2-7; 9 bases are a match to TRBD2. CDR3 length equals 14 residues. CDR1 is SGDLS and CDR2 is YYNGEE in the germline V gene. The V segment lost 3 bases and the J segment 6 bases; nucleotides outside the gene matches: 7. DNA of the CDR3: TGTGCCAGCAGCGCAAGGGGACTAGCAGCCGAGCAGTACTTC. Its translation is CASSARGLAAEQYF.

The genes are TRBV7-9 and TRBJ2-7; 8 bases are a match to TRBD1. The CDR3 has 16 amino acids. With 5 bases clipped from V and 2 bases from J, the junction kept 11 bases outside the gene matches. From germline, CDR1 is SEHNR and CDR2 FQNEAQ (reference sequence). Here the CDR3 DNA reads TGTGCCAGCAGCCAAGATTCCCAGGGGGCCCCCTACGAGCAGTACTTC. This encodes CASSQDSQGAPYEQYF.

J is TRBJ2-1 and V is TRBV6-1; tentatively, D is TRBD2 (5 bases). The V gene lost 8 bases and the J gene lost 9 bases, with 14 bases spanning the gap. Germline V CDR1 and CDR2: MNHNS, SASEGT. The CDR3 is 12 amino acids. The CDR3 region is CASPKNEGEQFF. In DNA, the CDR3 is TGTGCCAGCCCTAAAAATGAGGGTGAGCAGTTCTTC.

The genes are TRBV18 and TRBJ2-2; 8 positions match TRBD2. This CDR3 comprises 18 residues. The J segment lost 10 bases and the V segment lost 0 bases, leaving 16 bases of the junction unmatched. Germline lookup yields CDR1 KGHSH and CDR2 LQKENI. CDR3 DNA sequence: TGTGCCAGCTCACCACCGCGTGGAACTAGCGGTTCTTCGGAGGAGCTGTTTTTT. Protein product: CASSPPRGTSGSSEELFF.

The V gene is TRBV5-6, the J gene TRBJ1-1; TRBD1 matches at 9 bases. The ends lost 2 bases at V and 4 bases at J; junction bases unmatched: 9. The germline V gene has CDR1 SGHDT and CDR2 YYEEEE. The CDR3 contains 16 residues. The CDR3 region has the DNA TGTGCCAGCAGCTTATATAAAACAGGGGGCCGCACTGAAGCTTTCTTT. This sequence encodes CASSLYKTGGRTEAFF.

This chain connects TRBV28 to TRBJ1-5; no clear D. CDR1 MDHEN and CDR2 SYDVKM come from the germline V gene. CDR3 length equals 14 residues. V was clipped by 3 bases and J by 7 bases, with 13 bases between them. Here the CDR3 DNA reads TGTGCCAGCAGTTTCGGAGGCCCGCGCCAGCCCCAGCATTTT. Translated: CASSFGGPRQPQHF.